This T cell receptor (beta chain) is from a study of T cell repertoires in cytomegalovirus infection. Study-level background: Through public TCR beta signatures, both CMV infection and matching HLA type were indicated.

TCRdb fed the reads into MiXCR, producing one record per CDR3 protein. The table shows around 630,000 distinct CDR3 sequences, with 20% to 25% occurring only once. The TCR originated in a human donor in good health (CMV status not recorded). Some clones in this sample may be carry-over from other donors' samples. The sample was CD8+ T cells from PBMCs.

The CDR3 loop reads CASTLNLDEQFF. The CDR3 DNA sequence: TGTGCCAGCACCCTGAACTTAGATGAGCAGTTCTTC. The chain uses TRBV6-6 and TRBJ2-1; D uncertain. Germline assignment: CDR1 MNHNY and CDR2 SVGAGI (reference sequence). The length of the CDR3 is 12 residues. V was shortened by 7 bases and J by 8 bases, with 12 bases between the two germline ends.